These T cell receptor beta chains were read from a single sample in a study of OX40 agonist ivuxolimab in advanced cancers. Only in-frame clones appear in the TCRdb table, and some are missing; sequencing was by immunoSEQ multiplex PCR. The sample lists 30,000 to 35,000 clones, over 75% occurring once. Here the sequenced sample was CD4+ or CD8+ T cells sorted from blood, taken in a trial of the OX40 agonist ivuxolimab. All receptors come from an adult with an advanced solid tumor such as melanoma, head and neck, liver or kidney cancer. CDR3s include the opening cysteine and the closing phenylalanine or tryptophan. Fields, in order: D gene, clone size, J gene, V gene, CDR3 protein, CDR3 DNA. D genes are given only for firm matches. Expanded clones get a size class; other rows say once, few or many, or leave the size out.

>.|.|TRBJ2-7|TRBV11-1
CASSYNKVAGSYEQYF
TGTGCCAGCAGTTATAACAAGGTAGCAGGCTCCTACGAGCAGTACTTC
>TRBD2|.|TRBJ2-1|TRBV10-3
CAISGTSGESYNEQFF
TGTGCCATCAGTGGGACTAGCGGGGAATCCTACAATGAGCAGTTCTTC
>TRBD1|.|TRBJ2-5|TRBV5-6
CASSPTGAETQYF
TGTGCCAGCAGCCCGACAGGGGCAGAGACCCAGTACTTC
>TRBD2|.|TRBJ2-3|TRBV10-3
CAISLAGGPDTQYF
TGTGCCATCAGTTTAGCGGGAGGGCCCGATACGCAGTATTTT
>.|.|TRBJ2-3|TRBV6-6
CASSYGLDTQYF
TGTGCCAGCAGTTATGGGTTGGATACGCAGTATTTT
>.|once|TRBJ2-3|TRBV5-1
CASSLVPGEGTDTQYF
TGCGCCAGCAGCTTAGTCCCAGGCGAGGGCACAGATACGCAGTATTTT
>TRBD2|.|TRBJ2-7|TRBV28
CASSLWAGAYEQYF
TGTGCCAGCAGTTTATGGGCGGGAGCCTACGAGCAGTACTTC
>.|.|TRBJ2-7|TRBV6-5
CASSYGDTPYEQYF
TGTGCCAGCAGTTACGGCGACACCCCCTACGAGCAGTACTTC
>.|.|TRBJ2-5|TRBV25-1
CASSEQAYQETQYF
TGTGCCAGCAGTGAACAGGCATACCAAGAGACCCAGTACTTC
>.|.|TRBJ1-5|TRBV6-1
CASSEARRGARNQPQHF
TGTGCCAGCAGTGAAGCGCGAAGGGGGGCGCGGAATCAGCCCCAGCATTTT
>.|.|TRBJ1-3|TRBV6-5
CASSYSGTGNTIYF
TGTGCCAGCAGTTACTCAGGGACTGGAAACACCATATATTTT
>.|.|TRBJ2-5|TRBV7-6
CASSLAREVETQYF
TGTGCCAGCAGCTTAGCGAGGGAGGTGGAGACCCAGTACTTC
>TRBD1|.|TRBJ2-1|TRBV11-2
CASSLPKTGGSYNEQFF
TGTGCCAGCAGCTTACCCAAGACAGGGGGCTCCTACAATGAGCAGTTCTTC
>TRBD2|.|TRBJ2-7|TRBV6-6
CASSYSSGRSGEQYF
TGTGCCAGCAGTTACTCTAGCGGGAGATCGGGCGAGCAGTACTTC
>.|.|TRBJ2-6|TRBV14
CASSRRLDSGANVLTF
TGTGCCAGCAGCCGTCGCCTCGACTCTGGGGCCAACGTCCTGACTTTC